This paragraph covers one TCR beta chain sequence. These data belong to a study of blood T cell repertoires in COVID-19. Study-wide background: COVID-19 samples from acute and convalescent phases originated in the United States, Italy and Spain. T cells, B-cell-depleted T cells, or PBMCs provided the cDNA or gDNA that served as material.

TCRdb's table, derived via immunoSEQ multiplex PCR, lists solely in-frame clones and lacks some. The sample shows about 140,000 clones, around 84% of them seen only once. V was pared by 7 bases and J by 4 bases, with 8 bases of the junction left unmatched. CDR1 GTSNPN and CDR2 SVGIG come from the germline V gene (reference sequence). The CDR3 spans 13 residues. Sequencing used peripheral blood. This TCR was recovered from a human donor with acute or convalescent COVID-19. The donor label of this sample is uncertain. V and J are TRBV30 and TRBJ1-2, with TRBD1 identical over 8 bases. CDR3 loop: CASDPQGGYGYTF. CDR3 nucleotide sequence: TGTGCCTCGGACCCACAGGGGGGCTATGGCTACACCTTC.